This T cell receptor (beta chain) was profiled in a study of lymphopenia after photon versus proton radiotherapy. Study-wide findings and caveats: After the lymphocyte nadir, photon-treated repertoires showed oligoclonal expansion, especially of CD8+ Temra cells.

Trimming cost V 3 bases and J 0 bases, with 1 base left between them. The germline V gene has CDR1 KGHSH and CDR2 LQKENI. The CDR3 contains 12 residues. Comment on this clone: Antigen unknown.

TCRdb keeps only in-frame clones here, not all; method: immunoSEQ multiplex PCR. This table has around 30,000 clones, around nine tenths appearing once. The chain joins TRBV18 to TRBJ2-3, with no clear D. This material consisted of peripheral blood, taken from a patient treated with proton-based radiotherapy. The receptor's source is a woman aged 55-70 years with cholangiocarcinoma. Some clones in this sample may be carry-over from other donors' samples. CDR3 nucleotide sequence: TGTGCCAGCTCACCTAGCACAGATACGCAGTATTTT. Translating gives CASSPSTDTQYF.